The sequence of this T cell receptor (beta chain) was determined in a study of identical twins. The cDNA had a unique molecular identifier and a template-switch universal primer site. One entry per CDR3 protein results from TCRdb running MiXCR on the 5' RACE reads. The sample shows some 590,000 distinct CDR3 sequences, around a tenth of them seen only once. V lost 5 bases and J lost 3, with 13 bases in between. Germline V gene lookup returns CDR1 MGHRA and CDR2 YSYEKL. The CDR3 extends over 15 amino acids. These data were also filed under a second study, of yellow fever vaccine responses in identical twins.

The sample consisted of PBMCs. The receptor was derived from a woman between 18 and 30 years old in good health. V and J are TRBV4-1 and TRBJ2-2; D is possibly TRBD1 or TRBD2 (5 bases each). CDR3 loop: CASSRAGADTGELFF. The CDR3 DNA follows: TGCGCCAGCAGCAGGGCCGGGGCGGACACCGGGGAGCTGTTTTTT.